Detailed here is one TCR beta chain. The antigen remains unidentified. CDR3 length: 13 amino acids. Germline CDR1 and CDR2: MDHEN and SYDVKM. Trimming pared 4 bases from V and 12 bases from J, leaving 18 bases between. These data are taken from a study of Graves' ophthalmopathy and Graves' hyperthyroidism. The wider study: The blood sample was drawn at first diagnosis and before any treatment. Study-level findings and limits: In blood appeared most of the expanded thyroid clonotypes whose frequency exceeded 0.001. In predicting ophthalmopathy progression, the model reached over 70% sensitivity and under 75% specificity.

Beta-chain TCR CDR3 regions were amplified from RNA transcripts. HTBI primers were used in a first-round RT-PCR, which preceded a second-round multiplex PCR. Each CDR3 protein is one row after TCRdb ran MiXCR on the multiplex PCR reads. The table shows approximately 460,000 distinct CDR3 sequences, with around 15% occurring only once. Each diagnosis was determined on the basis of clinical symptoms, serum thyroxine, TRAb, thyroid ultrasound and orbital computed tomography. The clonotype was recovered from a woman younger than 45 with Graves' ophthalmopathy. The J gene is TRBJ1-2, the V gene TRBV28; a weak D match, TRBD1 (6 bases). Sequencing was done on a sample of blood. The CDR3 region has the DNA TGTGCCAGCAGTTCCGCGGGGGGGCGGGACCACACCTTC. Its translation is CASSSAGGRDHTF.